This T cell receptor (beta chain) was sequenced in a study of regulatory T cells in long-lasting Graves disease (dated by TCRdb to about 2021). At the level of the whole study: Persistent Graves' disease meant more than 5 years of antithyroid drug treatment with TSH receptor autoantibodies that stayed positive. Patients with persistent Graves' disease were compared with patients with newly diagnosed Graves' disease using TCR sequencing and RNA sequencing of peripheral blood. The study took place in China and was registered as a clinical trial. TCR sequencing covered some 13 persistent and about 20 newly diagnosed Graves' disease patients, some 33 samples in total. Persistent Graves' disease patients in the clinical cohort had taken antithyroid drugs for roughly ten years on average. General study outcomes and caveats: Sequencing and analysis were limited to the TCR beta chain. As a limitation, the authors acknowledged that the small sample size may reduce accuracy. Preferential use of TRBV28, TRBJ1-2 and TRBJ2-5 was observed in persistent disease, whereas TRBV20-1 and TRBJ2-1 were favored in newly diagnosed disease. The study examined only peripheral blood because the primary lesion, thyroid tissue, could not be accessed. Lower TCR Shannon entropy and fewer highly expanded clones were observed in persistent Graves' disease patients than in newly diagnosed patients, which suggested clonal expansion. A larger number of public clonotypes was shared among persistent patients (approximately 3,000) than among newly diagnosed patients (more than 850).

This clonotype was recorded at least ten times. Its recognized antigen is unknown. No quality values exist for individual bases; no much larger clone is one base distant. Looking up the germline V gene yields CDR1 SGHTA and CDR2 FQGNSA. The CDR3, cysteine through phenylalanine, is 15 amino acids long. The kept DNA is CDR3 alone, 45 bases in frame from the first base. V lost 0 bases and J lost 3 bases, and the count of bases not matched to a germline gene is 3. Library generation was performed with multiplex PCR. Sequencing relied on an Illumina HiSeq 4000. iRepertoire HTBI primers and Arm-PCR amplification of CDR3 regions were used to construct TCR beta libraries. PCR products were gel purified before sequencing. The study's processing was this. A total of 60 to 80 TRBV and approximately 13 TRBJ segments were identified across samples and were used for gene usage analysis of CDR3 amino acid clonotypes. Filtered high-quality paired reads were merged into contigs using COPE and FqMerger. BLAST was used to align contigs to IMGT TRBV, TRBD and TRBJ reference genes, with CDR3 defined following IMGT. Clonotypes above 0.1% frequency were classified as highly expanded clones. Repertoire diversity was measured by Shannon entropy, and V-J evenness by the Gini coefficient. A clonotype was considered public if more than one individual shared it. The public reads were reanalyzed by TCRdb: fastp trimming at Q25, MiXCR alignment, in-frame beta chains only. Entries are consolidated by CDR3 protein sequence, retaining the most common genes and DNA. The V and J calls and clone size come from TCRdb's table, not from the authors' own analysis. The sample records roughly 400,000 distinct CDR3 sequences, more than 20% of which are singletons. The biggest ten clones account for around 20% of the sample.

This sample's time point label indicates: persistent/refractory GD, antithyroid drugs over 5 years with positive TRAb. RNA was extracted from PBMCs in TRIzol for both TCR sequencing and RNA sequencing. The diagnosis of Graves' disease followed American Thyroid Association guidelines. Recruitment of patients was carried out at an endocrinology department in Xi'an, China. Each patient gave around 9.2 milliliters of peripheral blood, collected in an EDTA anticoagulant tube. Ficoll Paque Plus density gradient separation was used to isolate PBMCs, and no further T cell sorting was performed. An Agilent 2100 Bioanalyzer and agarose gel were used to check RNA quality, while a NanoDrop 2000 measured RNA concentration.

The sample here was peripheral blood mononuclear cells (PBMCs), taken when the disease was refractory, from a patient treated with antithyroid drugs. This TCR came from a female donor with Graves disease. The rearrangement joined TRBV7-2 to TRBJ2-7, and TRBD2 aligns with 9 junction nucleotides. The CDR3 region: CASSLAAGGGYEQYF. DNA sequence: TGTGCCAGCAGCTTAGCGGCGGGGGGGGGCTACGAGCAGTACTTC.